This T cell receptor (beta chain) comes out of a study of response to subunit inactivated influenza vaccine. Study outcomes and limitations: After each seasonal influenza vaccination, few new T cells are recruited, the authors suggested.

This clonotype was picked up a small number of times. Its target is not known. One entry per CDR3 protein results from TCRdb running MiXCR on the RT-PCR reads. The table lists over 400,000 distinct CDR3 sequences, 10% to 11% of them singletons. Per germline, CDR1 SGHVS and CDR2 FQNEAQ. The CDR3 extends over 15 amino acids. V was pared by 7 bases and J by 0 bases, with 13 bases between. The material was PBMCs from blood, obtained about 40 days after vaccination. J is TRBJ1-3 and V is TRBV7-8; TRBD1 is a possible D gene (6 bases). This sequence originates from a man over 45 who received an inactivated influenza vaccine. The CDR3 reads CASTPGHHSGNTIYF. In DNA, the CDR3 is TGTGCCAGCACTCCGGGACACCACTCTGGAAACACCATATATTTT. The entire variable domain, with the rest obtained from reference TRBV7-8 and TRBJ1-3, is as follows: GAGVSQSPRYKVAKRGQDVALRCDPISGHVSLFWYQQALGQGPEFLTYFQNEAQLDKSGLPSDRFFAERPEGSVSTLKIQRTQQEDSAVYLCASTPGHHSGNTIYFGEGSWLTVV.